This T cell receptor (beta chain) derives from a study of type 1 regulatory T cells. Study results and caveats: Tr1 cells had a more restricted TCR repertoire than non-Tr1 cells.

Each CDR3 protein is one row after TCRdb ran MiXCR on the reads. Among tens of thousands of distinct CDR3 sequences, less than 25% were seen once, and the ten largest hold 8% to 9%. The CDR3 sequence is 14 residues long. Germline V CDR1 and CDR2: MDHEN, SYDVKM. The V end was cut by 4 bases, the J end by 4 bases, with 11 bases between. This clonotype was picked up one time. What it binds is not known. This receptor was obtained from a human donor in good health. The sequenced sample consisted of cultured type 1 regulatory T (Tr1) cells, either the whole culture or a sorted fraction (not recorded which). This chain links TRBV28 with TRBJ1-5; D unresolved. CDR3 in amino acids: CASSSRRTNQPQHF. The CDR3 bases are TGTGCCAGCAGTTCCCGCAGGACTAATCAGCCCCAGCATTTT.